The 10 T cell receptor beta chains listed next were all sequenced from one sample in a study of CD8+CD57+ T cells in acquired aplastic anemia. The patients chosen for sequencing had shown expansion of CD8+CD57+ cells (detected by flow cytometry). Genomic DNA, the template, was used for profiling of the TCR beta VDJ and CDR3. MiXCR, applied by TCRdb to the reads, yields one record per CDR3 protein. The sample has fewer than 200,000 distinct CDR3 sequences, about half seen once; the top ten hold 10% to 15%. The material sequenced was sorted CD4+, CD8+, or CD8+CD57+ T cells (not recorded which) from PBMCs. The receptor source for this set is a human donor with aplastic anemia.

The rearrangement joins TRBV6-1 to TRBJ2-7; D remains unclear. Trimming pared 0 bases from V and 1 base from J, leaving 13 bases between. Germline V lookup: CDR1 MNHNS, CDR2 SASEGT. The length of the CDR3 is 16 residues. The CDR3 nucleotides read TGTGCCAGCAGTGAAGCGGTGGGGTCCCTTTCCTACGAGCAGTACTTC. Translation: CASSEAVGSLSYEQYF.

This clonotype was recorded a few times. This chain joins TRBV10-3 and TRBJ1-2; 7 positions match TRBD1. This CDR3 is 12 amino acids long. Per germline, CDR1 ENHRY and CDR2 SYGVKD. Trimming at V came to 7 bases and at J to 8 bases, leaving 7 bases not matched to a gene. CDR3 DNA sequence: TGTGCCATCACCCTAACAGGGGAAGGCTACACCTTC. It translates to CAITLTGEGYTF.

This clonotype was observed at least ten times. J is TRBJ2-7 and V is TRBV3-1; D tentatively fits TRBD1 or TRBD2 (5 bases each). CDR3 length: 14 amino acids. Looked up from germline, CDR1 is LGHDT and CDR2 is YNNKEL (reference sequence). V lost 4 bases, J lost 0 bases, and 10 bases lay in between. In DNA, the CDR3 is TGTGCCAGCAGCCCAACCGGGACCTCCTACGAGCAGTACTTC. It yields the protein CASSPTGTSYEQYF.

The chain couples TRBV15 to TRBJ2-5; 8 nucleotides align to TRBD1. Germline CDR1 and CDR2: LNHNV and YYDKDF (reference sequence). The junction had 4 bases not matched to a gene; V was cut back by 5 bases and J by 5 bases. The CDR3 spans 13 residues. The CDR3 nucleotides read TGTGCCACCAGCGGGAACAGGGGGGAGACCCAGTACTTC. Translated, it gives CATSGNRGETQYF.

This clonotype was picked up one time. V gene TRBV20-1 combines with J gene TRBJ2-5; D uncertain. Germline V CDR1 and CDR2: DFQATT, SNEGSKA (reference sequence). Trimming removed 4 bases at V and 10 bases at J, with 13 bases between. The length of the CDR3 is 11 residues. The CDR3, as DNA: TGCAGTGCTAAGAGGTCTTCTGACCAGTACTTC. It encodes CSAKRSSDQYF.

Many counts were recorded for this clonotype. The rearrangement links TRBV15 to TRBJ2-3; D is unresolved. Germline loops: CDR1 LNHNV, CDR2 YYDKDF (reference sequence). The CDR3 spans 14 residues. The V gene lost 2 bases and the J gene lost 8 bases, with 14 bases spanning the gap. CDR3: CATSRPMNSGTQYF. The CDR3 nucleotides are TGTGCCACCAGCAGACCCATGAATTCTGGTACGCAGTATTTT. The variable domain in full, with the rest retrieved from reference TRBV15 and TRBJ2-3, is DAMVIQNPRYQVTQFGKPVTLSCSQTLNHNVMYWYQQKSSQAPKLLFHYYDKDFNNEADTPDNFQSRRPNTSFCFLDIRSPGLGDTAMYLCATSRPMNSGTQYFGPGTRLTVL.

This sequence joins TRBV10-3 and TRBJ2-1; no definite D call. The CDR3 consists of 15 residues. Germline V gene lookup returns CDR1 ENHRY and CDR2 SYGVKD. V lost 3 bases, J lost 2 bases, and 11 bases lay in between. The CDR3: CAISDWSGTYNEQFF. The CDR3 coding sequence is TGTGCCATCAGTGACTGGTCGGGCACCTACAATGAGCAGTTCTTC.

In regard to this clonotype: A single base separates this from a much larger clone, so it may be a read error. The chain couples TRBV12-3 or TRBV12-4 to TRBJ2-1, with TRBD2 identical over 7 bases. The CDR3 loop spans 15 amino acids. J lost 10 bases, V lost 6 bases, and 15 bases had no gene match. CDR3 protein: CASSPAGGGSREQFF. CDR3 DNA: TGTGCCAGCAGCCCGGCTGGCGGGGGATCCAGAGAGCAGTTCTTC.

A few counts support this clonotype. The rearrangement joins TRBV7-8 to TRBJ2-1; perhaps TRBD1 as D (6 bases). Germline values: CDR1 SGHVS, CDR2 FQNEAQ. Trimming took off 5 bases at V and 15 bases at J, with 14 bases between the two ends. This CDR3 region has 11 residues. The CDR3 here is CASSGGRYWFF. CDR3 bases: TGTGCCAGCAGCGGGGGCCGATATTGGTTCTTC.

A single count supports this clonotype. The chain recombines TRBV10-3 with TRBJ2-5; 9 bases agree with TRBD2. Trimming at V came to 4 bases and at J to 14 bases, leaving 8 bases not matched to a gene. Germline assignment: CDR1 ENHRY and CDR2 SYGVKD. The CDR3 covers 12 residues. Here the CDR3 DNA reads TGTGCCATCAGTGTTGGCGGGGGGGATTCATACTTC. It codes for CAISVGGGDSYF.